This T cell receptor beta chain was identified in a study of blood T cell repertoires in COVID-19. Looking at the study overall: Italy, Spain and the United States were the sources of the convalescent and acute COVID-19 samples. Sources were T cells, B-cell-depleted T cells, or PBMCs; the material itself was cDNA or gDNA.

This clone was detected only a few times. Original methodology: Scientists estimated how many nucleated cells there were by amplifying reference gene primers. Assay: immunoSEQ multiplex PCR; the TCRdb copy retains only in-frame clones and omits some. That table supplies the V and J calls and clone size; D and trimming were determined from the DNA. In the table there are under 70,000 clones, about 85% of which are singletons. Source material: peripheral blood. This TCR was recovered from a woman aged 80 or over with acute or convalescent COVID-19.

The CDR3 DNA reads TGTGCCAGCAGCTCAGGGTCTAGCACAGATACGCAGTATTTT. Residues: CASSSGSSTDTQYF. The V call is TRBV7-9, the J call TRBJ2-3, with a tentative D call TRBD1 (5 bases). The germline V and J ends were trimmed by 4 bases and 0 bases, with 8 bases remaining between them. Germline CDR1 reads SEHNR; CDR2 reads FQNEAQ (reference sequence). The CDR3 loop spans 14 amino acids.